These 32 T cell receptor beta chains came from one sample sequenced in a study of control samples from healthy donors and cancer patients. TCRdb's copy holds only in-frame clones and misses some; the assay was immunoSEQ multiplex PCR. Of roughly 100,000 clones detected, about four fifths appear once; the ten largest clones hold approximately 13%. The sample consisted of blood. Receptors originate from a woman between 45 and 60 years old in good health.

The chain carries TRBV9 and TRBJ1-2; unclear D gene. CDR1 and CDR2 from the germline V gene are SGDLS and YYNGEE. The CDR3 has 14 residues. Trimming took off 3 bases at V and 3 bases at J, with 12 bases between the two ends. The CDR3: CASSGSVAYYGYTF. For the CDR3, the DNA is TGTGCCAGCAGCGGAAGTGTCGCCTACTATGGCTACACCTTC.

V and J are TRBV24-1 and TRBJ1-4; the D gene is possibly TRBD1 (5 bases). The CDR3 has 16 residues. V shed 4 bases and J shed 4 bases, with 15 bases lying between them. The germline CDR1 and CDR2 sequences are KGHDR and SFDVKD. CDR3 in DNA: TGTGCCACCAGTGAACCTGGTCCTGGGGGTAATGAAAAACTGTTTTTT. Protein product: CATSEPGPGGNEKLFF.

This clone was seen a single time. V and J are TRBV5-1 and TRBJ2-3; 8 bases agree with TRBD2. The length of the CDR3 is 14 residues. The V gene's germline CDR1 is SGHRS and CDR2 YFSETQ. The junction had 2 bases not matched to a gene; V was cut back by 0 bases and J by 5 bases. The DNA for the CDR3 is TGCGCCAGCAGCTTGGCGGGGGGGAAAGATACGCAGTATTTT. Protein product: CASSLAGGKDTQYF.

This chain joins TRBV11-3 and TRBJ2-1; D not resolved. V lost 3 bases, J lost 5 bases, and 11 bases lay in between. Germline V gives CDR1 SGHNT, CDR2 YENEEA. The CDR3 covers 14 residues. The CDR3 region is CASSFQVGHNEQFF. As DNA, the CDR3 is TGTGCCAGCAGCTTTCAAGTAGGGCACAATGAGCAGTTCTTC.

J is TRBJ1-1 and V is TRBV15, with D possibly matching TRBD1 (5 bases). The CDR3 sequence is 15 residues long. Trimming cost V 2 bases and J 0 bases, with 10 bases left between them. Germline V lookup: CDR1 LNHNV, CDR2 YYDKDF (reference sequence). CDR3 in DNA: TGTGCCACCAGCAGATCGGGACTTCTGAACACTGAAGCTTTCTTT. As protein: CATSRSGLLNTEAFF.

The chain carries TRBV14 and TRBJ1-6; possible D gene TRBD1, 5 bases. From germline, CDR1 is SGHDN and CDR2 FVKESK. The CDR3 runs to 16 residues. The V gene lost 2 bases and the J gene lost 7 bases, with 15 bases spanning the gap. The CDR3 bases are TGTGCCAGCAGCCAAACGTTGGGACGGACGAATTCACCCCTCCACTTT. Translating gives CASSQTLGRTNSPLHF.

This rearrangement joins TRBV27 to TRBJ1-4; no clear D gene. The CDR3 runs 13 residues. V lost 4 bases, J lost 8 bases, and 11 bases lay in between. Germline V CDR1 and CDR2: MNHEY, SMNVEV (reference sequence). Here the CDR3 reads CASSYGKREKLFF. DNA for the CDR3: TGTGCCAGCAGTTACGGGAAGAGGGAAAAACTGTTTTTT. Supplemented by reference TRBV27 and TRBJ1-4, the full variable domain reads EAQVTQNPRYLITVTGKKLTVTCSQNMNHEYMSWYRQDPGLGLRQIYYSMNVEVTDKGDVPEGYKVSRKEKRNFPLILESPSPNQTSLYFCASSYGKREKLFFGSGTQLSVL.

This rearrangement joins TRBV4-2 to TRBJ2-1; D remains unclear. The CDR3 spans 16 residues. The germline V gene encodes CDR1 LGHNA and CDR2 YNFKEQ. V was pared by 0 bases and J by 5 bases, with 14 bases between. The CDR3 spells CASSQDRWAKDNEQFF. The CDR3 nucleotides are TGTGCCAGCAGCCAAGATCGTTGGGCGAAAGACAATGAGCAGTTCTTC.

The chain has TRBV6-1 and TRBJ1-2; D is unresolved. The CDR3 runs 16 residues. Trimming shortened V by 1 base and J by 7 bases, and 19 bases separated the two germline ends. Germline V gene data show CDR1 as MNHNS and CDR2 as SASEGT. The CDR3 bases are TGTGCCAGCAGTGAAGTCCCCTTAGAGGGTAGGTCTGGCTACACCTTC. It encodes CASSEVPLEGRSGYTF.

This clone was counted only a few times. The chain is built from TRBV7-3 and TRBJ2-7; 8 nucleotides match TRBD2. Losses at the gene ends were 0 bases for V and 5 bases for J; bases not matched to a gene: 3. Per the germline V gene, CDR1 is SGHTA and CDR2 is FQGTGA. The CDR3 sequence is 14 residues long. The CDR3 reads CASSLTGTSHEQYF. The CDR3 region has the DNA TGTGCCAGCAGCTTAACCGGGACTAGTCACGAGCAGTACTTC.

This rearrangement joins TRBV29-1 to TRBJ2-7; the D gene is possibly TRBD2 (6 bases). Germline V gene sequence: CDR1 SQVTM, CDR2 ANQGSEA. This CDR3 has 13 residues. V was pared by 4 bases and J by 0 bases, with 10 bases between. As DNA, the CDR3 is TGCAGCGTTGTTCGGGGGAACTCCTACGAGCAGTACTTC. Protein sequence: CSVVRGNSYEQYF.

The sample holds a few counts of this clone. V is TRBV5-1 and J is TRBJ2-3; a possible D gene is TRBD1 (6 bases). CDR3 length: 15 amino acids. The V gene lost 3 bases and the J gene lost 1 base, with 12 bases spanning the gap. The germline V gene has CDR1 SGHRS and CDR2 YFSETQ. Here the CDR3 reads CASSWWGPGTDTQYF. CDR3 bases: TGCGCCAGCAGCTGGTGGGGGCCAGGCACAGATACGCAGTATTTT.

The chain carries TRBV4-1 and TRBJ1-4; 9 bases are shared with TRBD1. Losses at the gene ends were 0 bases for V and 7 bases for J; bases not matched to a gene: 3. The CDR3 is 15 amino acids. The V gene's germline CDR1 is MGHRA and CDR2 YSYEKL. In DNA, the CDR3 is TGCGCCAGCAGCCAAGACTGGGACAGGGCTGAAAAACTGTTTTTT. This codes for CASSQDWDRAEKLFF.

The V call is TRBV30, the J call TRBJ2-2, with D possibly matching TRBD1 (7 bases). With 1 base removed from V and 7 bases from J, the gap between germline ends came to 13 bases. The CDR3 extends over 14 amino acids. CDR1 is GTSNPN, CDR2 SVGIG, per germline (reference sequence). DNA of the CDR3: TGTGCCTGGAGTGCACAGGGGAGGAACGGGGAGCTGTTTTTT. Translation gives CAWSAQGRNGELFF.

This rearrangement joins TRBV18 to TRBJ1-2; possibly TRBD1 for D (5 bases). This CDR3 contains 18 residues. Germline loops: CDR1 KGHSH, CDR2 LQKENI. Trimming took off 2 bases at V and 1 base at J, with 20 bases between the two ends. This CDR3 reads CASSPMVIRTGGNYGYTF. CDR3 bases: TGTGCCAGCTCACCAATGGTCATCCGTACTGGGGGTAACTATGGCTACACCTTC.

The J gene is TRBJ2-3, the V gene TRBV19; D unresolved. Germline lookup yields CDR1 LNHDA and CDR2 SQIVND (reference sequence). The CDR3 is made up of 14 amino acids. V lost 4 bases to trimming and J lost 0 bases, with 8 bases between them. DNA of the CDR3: TGTGCCAGTAGTACCCCCGGGAGCACAGATACGCAGTATTTT. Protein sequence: CASSTPGSTDTQYF.

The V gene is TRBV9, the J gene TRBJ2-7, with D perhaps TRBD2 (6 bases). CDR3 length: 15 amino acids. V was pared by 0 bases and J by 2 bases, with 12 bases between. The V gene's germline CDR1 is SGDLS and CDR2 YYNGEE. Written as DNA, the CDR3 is TGTGCCAGCAGCGTAGACGGGACTGAGACCTACGAGCAGTACTTC. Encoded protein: CASSVDGTETYEQYF.

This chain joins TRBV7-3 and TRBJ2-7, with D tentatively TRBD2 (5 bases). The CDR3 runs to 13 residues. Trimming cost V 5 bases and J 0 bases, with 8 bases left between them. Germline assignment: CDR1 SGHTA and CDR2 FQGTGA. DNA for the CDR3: TGTGCCAGCAGCCCGGGAACCTCCTACGAGCAGTACTTC. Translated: CASSPGTSYEQYF.

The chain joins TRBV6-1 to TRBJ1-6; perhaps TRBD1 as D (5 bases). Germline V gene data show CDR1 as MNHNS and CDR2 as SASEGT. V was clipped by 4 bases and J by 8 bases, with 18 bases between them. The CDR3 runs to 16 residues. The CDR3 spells CASSVVTGGMDSPLHF. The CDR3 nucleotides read TGTGCCAGCAGTGTAGTAACAGGAGGAATGGATTCACCCCTCCACTTT.

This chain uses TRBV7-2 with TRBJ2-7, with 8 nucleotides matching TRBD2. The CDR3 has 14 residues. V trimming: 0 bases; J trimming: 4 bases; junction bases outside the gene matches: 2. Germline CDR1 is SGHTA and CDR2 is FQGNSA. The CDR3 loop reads CASSLASGRYEQYF. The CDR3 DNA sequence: TGTGCCAGCAGCTTAGCCAGCGGGAGATACGAGCAGTACTTC.

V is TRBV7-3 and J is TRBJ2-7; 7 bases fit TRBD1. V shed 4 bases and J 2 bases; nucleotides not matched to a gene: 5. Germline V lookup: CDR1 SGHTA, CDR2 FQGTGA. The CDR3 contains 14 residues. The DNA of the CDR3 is TGTGCCAGCAGCTCTAGACAGGGTCCCTACGAGCAGTACTTC. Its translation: CASSSRQGPYEQYF.

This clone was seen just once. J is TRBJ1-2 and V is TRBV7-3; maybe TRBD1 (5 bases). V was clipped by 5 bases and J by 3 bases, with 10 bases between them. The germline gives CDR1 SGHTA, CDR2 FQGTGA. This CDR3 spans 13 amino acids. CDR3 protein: CASSQGRDYGYTF. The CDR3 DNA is TGTGCCAGCAGCCAGGGACGGGACTATGGCTACACCTTC.

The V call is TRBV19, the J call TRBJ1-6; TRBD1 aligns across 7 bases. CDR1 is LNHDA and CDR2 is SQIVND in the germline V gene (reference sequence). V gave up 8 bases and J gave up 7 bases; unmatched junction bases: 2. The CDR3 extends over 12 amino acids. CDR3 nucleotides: TGTGCCAGTTCACAGGGGAATTCACCCCTCCACTTT. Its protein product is CASSQGNSPLHF.

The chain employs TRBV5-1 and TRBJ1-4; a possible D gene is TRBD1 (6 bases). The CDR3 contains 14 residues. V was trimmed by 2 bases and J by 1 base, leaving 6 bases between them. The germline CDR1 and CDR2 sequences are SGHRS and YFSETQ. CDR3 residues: CASSFRGTNEKLFF. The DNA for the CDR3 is TGCGCCAGCAGCTTCAGGGGAACTAATGAAAAACTGTTTTTT. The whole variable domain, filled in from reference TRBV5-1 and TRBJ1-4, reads KAGVTQTPRYLIKTRGQQVTLSCSPISGHRSVSWYQQTPGQGLQFLFEYFSETQRNKGNFPGRFSGRQFSNSRSEMNVSTLELGDSALYLCASSFRGTNEKLFFGSGTQLSVL.

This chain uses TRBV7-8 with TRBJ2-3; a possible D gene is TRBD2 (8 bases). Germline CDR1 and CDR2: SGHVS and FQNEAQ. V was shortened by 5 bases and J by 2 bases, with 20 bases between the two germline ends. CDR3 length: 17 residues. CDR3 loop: CASSPRGRGAVTDTQYF. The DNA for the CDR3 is TGTGCCAGCAGCCCTAGGGGGCGGGGGGCCGTCACAGATACGCAGTATTTT.

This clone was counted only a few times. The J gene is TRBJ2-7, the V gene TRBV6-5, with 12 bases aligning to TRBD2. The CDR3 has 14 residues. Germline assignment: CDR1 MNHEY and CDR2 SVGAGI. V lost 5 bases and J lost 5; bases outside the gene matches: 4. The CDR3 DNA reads TGTGCCAGCAGTCGGACTAGCGGGAAAGACGAGCAGTACTTC. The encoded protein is CASSRTSGKDEQYF.

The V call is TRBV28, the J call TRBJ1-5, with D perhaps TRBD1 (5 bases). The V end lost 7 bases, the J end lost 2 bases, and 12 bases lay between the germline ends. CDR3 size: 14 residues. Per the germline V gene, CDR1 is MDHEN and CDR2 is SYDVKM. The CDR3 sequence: CASIMQGGNQPQHF. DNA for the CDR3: TGTGCCAGCATAATGCAGGGAGGCAATCAGCCCCAGCATTTT.

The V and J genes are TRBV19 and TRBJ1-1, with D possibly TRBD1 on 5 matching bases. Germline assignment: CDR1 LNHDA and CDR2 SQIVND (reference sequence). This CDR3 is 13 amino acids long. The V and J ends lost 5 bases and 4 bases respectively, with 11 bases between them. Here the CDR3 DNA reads TGTGCCAGTAGTCTCTCTGGGGGCACTGAAGCTTTCTTT. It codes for CASSLSGGTEAFF.

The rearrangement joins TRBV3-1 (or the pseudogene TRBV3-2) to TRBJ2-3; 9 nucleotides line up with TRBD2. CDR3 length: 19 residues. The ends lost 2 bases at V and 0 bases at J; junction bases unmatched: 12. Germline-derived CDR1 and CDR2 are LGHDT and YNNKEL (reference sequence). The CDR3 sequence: CASSQQPLAGSSSTDTQYF. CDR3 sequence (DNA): TGTGCCAGCAGCCAACAACCCCTAGCGGGGAGTTCTAGCACAGATACGCAGTATTTT.

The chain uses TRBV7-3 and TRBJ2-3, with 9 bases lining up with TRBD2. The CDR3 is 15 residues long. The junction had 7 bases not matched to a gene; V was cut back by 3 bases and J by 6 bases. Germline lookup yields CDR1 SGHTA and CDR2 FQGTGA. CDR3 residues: CASSFTSGPQDTQYF. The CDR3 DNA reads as TGTGCCAGCAGCTTCACTAGCGGGCCCCAGGATACGCAGTATTTT.

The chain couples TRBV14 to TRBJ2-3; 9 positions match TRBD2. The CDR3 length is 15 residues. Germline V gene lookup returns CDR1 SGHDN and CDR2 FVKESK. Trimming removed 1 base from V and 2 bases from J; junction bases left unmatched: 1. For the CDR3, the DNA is TGTGCCAGCAGCCAAGTGGGACTAGCCACAGATACGCAGTATTTT. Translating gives CASSQVGLATDTQYF. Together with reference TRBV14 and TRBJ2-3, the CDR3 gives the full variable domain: EAGVTQFPSHSVIEKGQTVTLRCDPISGHDNLYWYRRVMGKEIKFLLHFVKESKQDESGMPNNRFLAERTGGTYSTLKVQPAELEDSGVYFCASSQVGLATDTQYFGPGTRLTVL.

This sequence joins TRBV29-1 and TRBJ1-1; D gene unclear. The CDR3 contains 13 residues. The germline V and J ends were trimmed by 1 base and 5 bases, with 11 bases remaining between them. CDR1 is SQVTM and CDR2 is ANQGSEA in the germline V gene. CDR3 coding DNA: TGCAGCGTTGAAGGACGAACGAAGACTGAAGCTTTCTTT. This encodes CSVEGRTKTEAFF. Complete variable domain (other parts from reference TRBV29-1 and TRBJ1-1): SAVISQKPSRDICQRGTSLTIQCQVDSQVTMMFWYRQQPGQSLTLIATANQGSEATYESGFVIDKFPISRPNLTFSTLTVSNMSPEDSSIYLCSVEGRTKTEAFFGQGTRLTVV.